One and the same sample provided the 20 T cell receptor beta chains below, sequenced in a study of blood T cell repertoires in COVID-19. TCRdb's copy holds only in-frame clones and misses some; the assay was immunoSEQ multiplex PCR. Among fewer than 150,000 clones, less than 85% were seen once, and the ten largest hold 2% to 3%. Sequencing was done on a sample of peripheral blood. These receptors originate from a man in his forties or fifties with acute or convalescent COVID-19.

The CDR3 sequence: CASSYSQGASEGYTF. CDR3 nucleotide sequence: TGTGCCAGCAGTTACAGCCAGGGGGCGTCGGAAGGCTACACCTTC. The gene calls are TRBV6-6 and TRBJ1-2; 8 positions match TRBD1. The J segment lost 8 bases and the V segment lost 2 bases, leaving 10 bases of the junction unmatched. The CDR3 has 15 residues. The germline V gene has CDR1 MNHNY and CDR2 SVGAGI (reference sequence).

J is TRBJ2-1 and V is TRBV9; no reliable D call. Germline V CDR1 and CDR2: SGDLS, YYNGEE. V lost 0 bases and J lost 0, with 7 bases in between. The CDR3 is 15 amino acids. CDR3 amino acids: CASSVESYSYNEQFF. CDR3 sequence (DNA): TGTGCCAGCAGCGTAGAGAGCTACTCCTACAATGAGCAGTTCTTC. Variable domain in full (rest from reference TRBV9 and TRBJ2-1): DSGVTQTPKHLITATGQRVTLRCSPRSGDLSVYWYQQSLDQGLQFLIQYYNGEERAKGNILERFSAQQFPDLHSELNLSSLELGDSALYFCASSVESYSYNEQFFGPGTRLTVL.

This clone appeared a single time. The V and J genes are TRBV2 and TRBJ1-1; D is uncertain. V shed 11 bases and J shed 5 bases, with 18 bases lying between them. Per germline, CDR1 SNHLY and CDR2 FYNNEI. The CDR3 is 13 residues long. As DNA, the CDR3 is TGTGCCGCCCCCCGGGGAAGAGGGACTGAAGCTTTCTTT. Translating it yields CAAPRGRGTEAFF.

This chain joins TRBV4-2 and TRBJ1-3; possible D gene TRBD1, 5 bases. The ends were cut back, 0 bases at V and 0 bases at J, with 12 bases in the middle. This CDR3 spans 17 amino acids. Germline V gene lookup returns CDR1 LGHNA and CDR2 YNFKEQ. The CDR3 region has the DNA TGTGCCAGCAGCCAAGAGACAGACCTTTACTCTGGAAACACCATATATTTT. It translates to CASSQETDLYSGNTIYF.

The chain employs TRBV5-1 and TRBJ2-5; 8 nucleotides line up with TRBD1. J was trimmed by 3 bases and V by 7 bases; bases with no gene match: 2. Per the germline V gene, CDR1 is SGHRS and CDR2 is YFSETQ. This CDR3 has 12 amino acids. The CDR3 protein is CASSTGEETQYF. The CDR3 DNA reads TGCGCCAGCTCGACAGGGGAAGAGACCCAGTACTTC.

This rearrangement joins TRBV2 to TRBJ2-1; 9 nucleotides agree with TRBD2. Germline CDR1 reads SNHLY; CDR2 reads FYNNEI. The CDR3 has 13 amino acids. J was trimmed by 9 bases and V by 6 bases; bases with no gene match: 6. CDR3 DNA sequence: TGTGCCAGCAGCCAAGGCGGGGGGGGTGAGCAGTTCTTC. Protein sequence: CASSQGGGGEQFF.

The chain links TRBV9 to TRBJ1-6; no firm D call. The CDR3 loop spans 14 amino acids. Trimming took off 4 bases at V and 2 bases at J, with 7 bases between the two ends. Per the germline V gene, CDR1 is SGDLS and CDR2 is YYNGEE. The CDR3 is CASSRQTYNSPLHF. CDR3 coding DNA: TGTGCCAGCAGCCGACAAACCTATAATTCACCCCTCCACTTT.

Details on this clone: This same CDR3 is encoded by further DNA sequences in the sample. This chain links TRBV11-2 with TRBJ2-5; 11 bases line up with TRBD2. Per germline, CDR1 SGHAT and CDR2 FQNNGV. V gave up 1 base and J gave up 5 bases; unmatched junction bases: 3. The CDR3 is 15 residues long. In DNA, the CDR3 is TGTGCCAGCAGCTTAGGAACTAGCGGGAGTGAGACCCAGTACTTC. It yields the protein CASSLGTSGSETQYF.

The chain couples TRBV10-2 to TRBJ1-3; D not resolved. V lost 2 bases and J 2 bases, leaving 4 bases between the germline ends. Germline V lookup: CDR1 WSHSY, CDR2 SAAADI. The CDR3 has 13 amino acids. In DNA form, the CDR3 reads TGCGCCAGCAGTGAGCAGGCTGGAAACACCATATATTTT. Residues: CASSEQAGNTIYF.

The V gene is TRBV12-3 or TRBV12-4, the J gene TRBJ1-5, with 7 bases that match TRBD1. This CDR3 has 13 amino acids. V gave up 8 bases and J gave up 9 bases; unmatched junction bases: 10. This CDR3 reads CASVRQGGSPQHF. DNA of the CDR3: TGTGCCAGCGTCCGACAGGGAGGTTCGCCCCAGCATTTT.

Only one count was recorded for this clone. The rearrangement links TRBV5-1 to TRBJ1-1, with a tentative D call TRBD1 (6 bases). V lost 4 bases, J lost 0 bases, and 16 bases lay in between. The CDR3 length is 16 residues. The germline gives CDR1 SGHRS, CDR2 YFSETQ. Here the CDR3 reads CASSPQGHEVNTEAFF. Here the CDR3 DNA reads TGCGCCAGCAGCCCCCAGGGACACGAGGTGAACACTGAAGCTTTCTTT.

This clone turned up a few times. The chain has TRBV27 and TRBJ2-1; 11 positions agree with TRBD2. The CDR3 spans 19 residues. Germline loops: CDR1 MNHEY, CDR2 SMNVEV (reference sequence). The V and J ends lost 0 bases and 5 bases, in that order; junction bases with no gene match: 12. The CDR3 nucleotides read TGTGCCAGCAGTTTATCTAGTGCATTACTAGCGGGAGCGAACAATGAGCAGTTCTTC. Translation gives CASSLSSALLAGANNEQFF.

The rearrangement uses TRBV3-1 (or the pseudogene TRBV3-2) and TRBJ1-2, with a weak D call TRBD1 (6 bases). V was pared by 7 bases and J by 2 bases, with 14 bases between. The CDR3 is 14 residues long. The V gene's germline CDR1 is LGHDT and CDR2 YNNKEL (reference sequence). Here the CDR3 DNA reads TGTGCCAGCACAGCGACAACAGGGAACTATGGCTACACCTTC. It encodes CASTATTGNYGYTF.

V gene TRBV2 combines with J gene TRBJ2-4; D not certain. Trimming cost V 6 bases and J 11 bases, with 20 bases left between them. The germline V gene has CDR1 SNHLY and CDR2 FYNNEI. The CDR3 runs 14 residues. CDR3 sequence reads: CASSVRVETMVQYF. CDR3 bases: TGTGCCAGCAGCGTCCGGGTAGAAACCATGGTTCAGTACTTC.

The J gene is TRBJ1-5, the V gene TRBV2, with D hard to call. The CDR3 consists of 14 residues. V lost 6 bases, J lost 7 bases, and 16 bases lay in between. Germline V gene lookup returns CDR1 SNHLY and CDR2 FYNNEI. CDR3 bases: TGTGCCAGCAGCGTAGAAGGAGGGAGACAGCCCCAGCATTTT. Protein: CASSVEGGRQPQHF.

This clone has a handful of counts. J is TRBJ2-7 and V is TRBV19; 13 bases agree with TRBD2. From germline, CDR1 is LNHDA and CDR2 SQIVND (reference sequence). The CDR3 is made up of 15 amino acids. The V and J ends lost 4 bases and 6 bases, in that order; junction bases with no gene match: 6. The DNA of the CDR3 is TGTGCCAGTAGTAACCAGAGACTAGCGGGAGGCGAGCAGTACTTC. Its protein product is CASSNQRLAGGEQYF.

This chain joins TRBV3-1 (or the pseudogene TRBV3-2) and TRBJ2-3, with a weak D call TRBD2 (6 bases). Germline assignment: CDR1 LGHDT and CDR2 YNNKEL (reference sequence). Trimming removed 4 bases at V and 0 bases at J, with 11 bases between. This CDR3 has 15 residues. CDR3 sequence (DNA): TGTGCCAGCAGCCGCCGGGGGACTAGCACAGATACGCAGTATTTT. It encodes CASSRRGTSTDTQYF.

The rearrangement uses TRBV5-8 and TRBJ2-1, with 7 bases fitting TRBD2. CDR3 length: 15 amino acids. Germline CDR1 and CDR2: SGHTS and YDEGEE. After removal of 0 bases from V and 4 bases from J, the junction contained 4 bases not matched to a gene. The CDR3 coding sequence is TGTGCCAGCAGCTTGGCGGGACTACTTTACAATGAGCAGTTCTTC. Protein sequence: CASSLAGLLYNEQFF.

The chain recombines TRBV6-5 with TRBJ2-2; tentative D call: TRBD1 (5 bases). Germline CDR1 and CDR2: MNHEY and SVGAGI. The CDR3 is made up of 13 amino acids. The V end was cut by 5 bases, the J end by 5 bases, with 9 bases between. CDR3 coding DNA: TGTGCCAGCAGTAGGGGTTGGACCGGGGAGCTGTTTTTT. Protein product: CASSRGWTGELFF.

The chain employs TRBV15 and TRBJ1-5; 7 bases fit TRBD1. Germline V gene data show CDR1 as LNHNV and CDR2 as YYDKDF (reference sequence). Trimming cost V 0 bases and J 1 base; bases outside gene matches: 3. This CDR3 has 16 amino acids. The CDR3 DNA reads as TGTGCCACCAGCAGAGAGGGCAGGGGGAGCAATCAGCCCCAGCATTTT. This encodes CATSREGRGSNQPQHF.